The source of this T cell receptor beta chain is a study of T cell responses to AZD1222 COVID-19 vaccine. Findings of the study overall: A reported finding is that nearly half of spike-specific TCRs target unmutated variant regions. Baseline antibody screening turned up just a handful of seropositive AZD1222 recipients. None of the repertoires were sampled until the peak T cell response had passed. Donors were mostly white British, more females; clonal diversity possibly underestimated.

The protocol was immunoSEQ multiplex PCR, while the TCRdb copy is restricted to in-frame clones and leaves out a portion. Among more than 95,000 clones listed, about 90% were seen once. Details on this clone: The antigen is undetermined.

The ends were cut back, 1 base at V and 8 bases at J, with 6 bases in the middle. CDR1 GTSNPN and CDR2 SVGIG come from the germline V gene (reference sequence). This CDR3 has 12 residues. The input for sequencing was peripheral blood, taken on day 0 of AZD1222 vaccination. The sequence was collected from an adult in good health. The chain carries TRBV30 and TRBJ1-6, with D possibly being TRBD1 (5 bases). The CDR3 loop reads CAWSGGDSPLHF. The CDR3 region has the DNA TGTGCCTGGAGTGGGGGGGATTCACCCCTCCACTTT.